The 5 T cell receptor beta chains below come from one sample, sequenced in a study of T cell changes during pregnancy in multiple sclerosis. Repertoires were generated with immunoSEQ multiplex PCR, while TCRdb's copy carries only in-frame clones and drops some. Of about 60,000 clones in the sample, 92% were seen once. Sample: CD4+ T cells from peripheral blood mononuclear cells, taken in the second trimester of pregnancy. The receptors stem from a female donor with multiple sclerosis, enrolled in a pregnancy study.

The J gene is TRBJ1-2, the V gene TRBV2, with 11 bases identical to TRBD1. Looked up from germline, CDR1 is SNHLY and CDR2 is FYNNEI. CDR3 length equals 16 residues. J was trimmed by 8 bases and V by 7 bases; bases with no gene match: 15. DNA of the CDR3: TGTGCCAGCACCAAATCCGACGGACAGGGGGCTTACGGCTACACCTTC. Amino acids: CASTKSDGQGAYGYTF.

The chain combines TRBV6-6 with TRBJ1-5, with 9 positions matching TRBD1. Germline CDR1 and CDR2: MNHNY and SVGAGI (reference sequence). Unmatched junction bases numbered 3, after V lost 4 bases and J lost 5 bases. CDR3 length: 14 amino acids. CDR3 bases: TGTGCCAGCAGTTCAACAGGGGGCGATCAGCCCCAGCATTTT. Amino acid sequence: CASSSTGGDQPQHF.

The chain combines TRBV7-2 with TRBJ2-1, with 9 bases that match TRBD2. Germline CDR1 is SGHTA and CDR2 is FQGNSA. This CDR3 is 14 amino acids long. The V and J ends lost 2 bases and 4 bases, in that order; junction bases with no gene match: 0. The CDR3 sequence is CASSLTSGYNEQFF. The CDR3 DNA sequence: TGTGCCAGCAGCTTAACTAGCGGGTACAATGAGCAGTTCTTC.

The chain joins TRBV9 to TRBJ1-4, with 12 bases lining up with TRBD1. The CDR3 is 17 amino acids. The ends lost 3 bases at V and 8 bases at J; junction bases unmatched: 11. Germline CDR1 and CDR2: SGDLS and YYNGEE. The CDR3 sequence: CASSEGTGGLRSEKLFF. Here the CDR3 DNA reads TGTGCCAGCAGCGAAGGGACAGGGGGCCTTCGGTCCGAAAAACTGTTTTTT. Drawing the rest from reference TRBV9 and TRBJ1-4, the complete variable domain is DSGVTQTPKHLITATGQRVTLRCSPRSGDLSVYWYQQSLDQGLQFLIQYYNGEERAKGNILERFSAQQFPDLHSELNLSSLELGDSALYFCASSEGTGGLRSEKLFFGSGTQLSVL.

The chain uses TRBV12-5 and TRBJ1-1, with no clear D. The V and J ends lost 6 bases and 4 bases respectively, with 9 bases between them. Germline-derived CDR1 and CDR2 are LGHNT and FRNRAP. CDR3 length: 12 amino acids. The CDR3 here is CASGPSSTEAFF. In nucleotides, the CDR3 is TGTGCTAGTGGCCCTTCCTCCACTGAAGCTTTCTTT. Full variable domain (missing parts from reference TRBV12-5 and TRBJ1-1): DARVTQTPRHKVTEMGQEVTMRCQPILGHNTVFWYRQTMMQGLELLAYFRNRAPLDDSGMPKDRFSAEMPDATLATLKIQPSEPRDSAVYFCASGPSSTEAFFGQGTRLTVV.